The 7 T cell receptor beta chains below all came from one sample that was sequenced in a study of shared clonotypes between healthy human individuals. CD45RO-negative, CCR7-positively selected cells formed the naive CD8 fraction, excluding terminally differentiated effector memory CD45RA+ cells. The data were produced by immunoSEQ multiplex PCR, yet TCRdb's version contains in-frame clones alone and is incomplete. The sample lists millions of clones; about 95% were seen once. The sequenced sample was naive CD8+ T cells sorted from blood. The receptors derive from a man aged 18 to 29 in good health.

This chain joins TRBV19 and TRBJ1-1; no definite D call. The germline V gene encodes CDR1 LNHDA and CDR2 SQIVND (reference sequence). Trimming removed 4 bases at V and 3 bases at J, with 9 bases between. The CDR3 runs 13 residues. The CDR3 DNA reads TGTGCCAGTAGTACAACAGTGGACACTGAAGCTTTCTTT. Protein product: CASSTTVDTEAFF.

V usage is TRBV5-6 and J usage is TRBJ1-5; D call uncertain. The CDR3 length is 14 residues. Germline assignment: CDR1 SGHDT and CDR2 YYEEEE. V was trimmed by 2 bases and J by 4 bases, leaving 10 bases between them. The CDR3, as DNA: TGTGCCAGCAGCTTTTTGTGGAGTAATCAGCCCCAGCATTTT. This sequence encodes CASSFLWSNQPQHF.

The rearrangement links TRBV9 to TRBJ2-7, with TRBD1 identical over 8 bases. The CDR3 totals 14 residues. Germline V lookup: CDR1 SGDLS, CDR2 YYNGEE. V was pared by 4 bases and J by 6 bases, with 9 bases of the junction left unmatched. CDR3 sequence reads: CASSPGHDRGEQYF. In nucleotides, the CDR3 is TGTGCCAGCAGCCCGGGACACGACAGGGGCGAGCAGTACTTC.

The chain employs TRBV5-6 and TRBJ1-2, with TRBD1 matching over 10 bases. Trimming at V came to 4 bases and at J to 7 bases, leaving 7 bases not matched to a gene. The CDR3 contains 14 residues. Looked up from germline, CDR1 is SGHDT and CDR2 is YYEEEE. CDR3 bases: TGTGCCAGCAGCGGGGACAGGGGTATCTCTGGCTACACCTTC. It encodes CASSGDRGISGYTF.

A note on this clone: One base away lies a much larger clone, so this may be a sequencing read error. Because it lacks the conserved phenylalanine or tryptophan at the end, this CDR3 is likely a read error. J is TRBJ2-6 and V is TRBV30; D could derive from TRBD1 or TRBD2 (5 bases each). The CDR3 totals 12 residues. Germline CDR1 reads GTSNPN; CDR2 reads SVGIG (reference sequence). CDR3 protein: CAGTGGANVLTL. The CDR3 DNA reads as TGTGCAGGGACCGGAGGGGCCAACGTCCTGACTCTC.

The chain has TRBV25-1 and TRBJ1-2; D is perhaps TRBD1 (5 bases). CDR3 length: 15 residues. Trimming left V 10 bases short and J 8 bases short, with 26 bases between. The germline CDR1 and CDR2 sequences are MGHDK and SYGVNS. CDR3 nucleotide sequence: TGTGCCACCCGAGTTATCGGGGCCCTCGTGGGGGGCTACACCTTC. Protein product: CATRVIGALVGGYTF.

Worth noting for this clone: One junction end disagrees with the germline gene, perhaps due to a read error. The CDR3 nucleotides are TGTGCCCGGAGTGGAGGGGAGGGGTCCTACGAGCAGTACTTC. This sequence encodes CARSGGEGSYEQYF. The V gene is TRBV30, the J gene TRBJ2-7; 7 nucleotides align to TRBD2. Germline CDR1 GTSNPN, CDR2 SVGIG (reference sequence). The CDR3 sequence is 14 residues long. The whole variable domain, filled in from reference TRBV30 and TRBJ2-7, reads SQTIHQWPATLVQPVGSPLSLECTVEGTSNPNLYWYRQAAGRGLQLLFYSVGIGQISSEVPQNLSASRPQDRQFILSSKKLLLSDSGFYLCARSGGEGSYEQYFGPGTRLTVT.